A single sample gave rise to the 12 T cell receptor beta chains below, sequenced in a study of T cell clonality in common variable immunodeficiency. No cognate antigen is known for these TCRs. Produced via immunoSEQ multiplex PCR; TCRdb's table is partial and in-frame only. This table holds fewer than 25,000 clones with no singletons; the top ten claim 5.5% to 8.5%. Study-level points and caveats: In common variable immunodeficiency, TCR beta chains reportedly carried fewer deletions and N-nucleotide insertions.

Material for sequencing was peripheral blood mononuclear cells. The receptors come from a human donor with common variable immunodeficiency.

This clone was seen ten or more times. The CDR3 goes on 3 residues after the read ends, and that part is filled in from the germline J gene. The chain links TRBV7-2 to TRBJ2-1; no definite D call. This CDR3 is 16 amino acids long. From germline, CDR1 is SGHTA and CDR2 FQGNSA. V was shortened by 0 bases and J by 1 base, with 10 bases between the two germline ends. Incomplete CDR3 DNA: TGTGCCAGCAGCTTAGCGGCGGCCGCGTCCTACAATGAG. Its protein is CASSLAAAASYNE. The complete CDR3 reads CASSLAAAASYNEQFF.

In this sample, this clone turned up a few times. The read terminates 3 residues ahead of where the CDR3 ends, so the germline J gene completes it. V is TRBV20-1 and J is TRBJ1-6, with TRBD1 matching over 7 bases. This CDR3 spans 14 amino acids. CDR1 and CDR2 (germline): DFQATT, SNEGSKA (reference sequence). J was trimmed by 7 bases and V by 3 bases; bases with no gene match: 6. The covered CDR3 bases are TGCAGTGCTAGGGAAGGGGGCGCGAATTCACCC. Protein sequence: CSAREGGANSP. The CDR3 in its entirety is CSAREGGANSPLHF.

This clone has more than one count but fewer than ten. Coverage ceases 3 residues before the CDR3 finishes, and the germline J gene fills in the end. The V call is TRBV5-1, the J call TRBJ2-5; TRBD1 is a possible D gene (6 bases). The germline gives CDR1 SGHRS, CDR2 YFSETQ. The germline V and J ends were trimmed by 0 bases and 1 base, with 13 bases remaining between them. The CDR3 covers 16 residues. CDR3 DNA (partial): TGCGCCAGCAGCTTGGTCCCGACAGGCGTCCAAGAGACC. The encoded protein is CASSLVPTGVQET. The whole CDR3 reads CASSLVPTGVQETQYF.

Remarks on this clone: The read ends 3 residues shy of where the CDR3 ends; the end is completed using the germline J gene. This chain links TRBV7-2 with TRBJ2-5, with TRBD2 identical over 9 bases. The CDR3 is made up of 15 amino acids. The germline gives CDR1 SGHTA, CDR2 FQGNSA. Trimming removed 5 bases from V and 5 bases from J; junction bases left unmatched: 9. CDR3 sequence: CASSVWGGTSETQYF. The CDR3 bases that were read are TGTGCCAGCAGCGTCTGGGGCGGGACTAGCGAGACC.

This clone was recorded many times. One end of the junction fails to match germline, which may point to a read error. From the germline J gene comes the end of the CDR3, since the read stops 3 residues before it. The chain combines TRBV4-2 with TRBJ2-2; D uncertain. The CDR3 extends over 18 amino acids. Germline CDR1 LGHNA, CDR2 YNFKEQ. The CDR3 protein is CASSQDEDTAANTGELFF. CDR3 DNA (partial): TGCGCCAGCAGCCAAGATGAAGATACTGCCGCGAACACCGGGGAG.

Comments on this clone: The read terminates 3 residues ahead of where the CDR3 ends, so the germline J gene completes it. The chain uses TRBV20-1 and TRBJ2-5, with D unresolved. V lost 4 bases and J 5 bases, leaving 20 bases between the germline ends. This CDR3 is 15 amino acids long. Germline CDR1 reads DFQATT; CDR2 reads SNEGSKA (reference sequence). CDR3 sequence: CSATRLVSERETQYF. The sequenced part of the CDR3 DNA is TGCAGTGCTACTAGATTGGTTTCGGAGAGGGAGACC.

This clone was seen repeatedly, ten times or more. Germline is not matched at one junction end, which may reflect a read error. The read terminates 3 residues before the CDR3 end, so the remaining end is supplied by the germline J gene. The chain recombines TRBV19 with TRBJ2-5, with 7 bases that match TRBD1. The germline gives CDR1 LNHDA, CDR2 SQIVND (reference sequence). CDR3 length: 13 residues. Incomplete CDR3 DNA: TGTGCCAGTAGTCTAGACAGGGTACAGACC. Translated, it gives CASSLDRVQT. The whole CDR3 sequence is CASSLDRVQTQYF.

This clone has a count of ten or more. The read ends 3 residues before the CDR3 terminus; that terminus is restored from the germline J gene. V and J are TRBV5-1 and TRBJ2-7, with D possibly matching TRBD1 (6 bases). This CDR3 spans 13 amino acids. Germline lookup yields CDR1 SGHRS and CDR2 YFSETQ. The V end was cut by 0 bases, the J end by 2 bases, with 6 bases between. The DNA read from the CDR3 is TGCGCCAGCAGCTTGGGGGGGCCCTACGAG. Protein product: CASSLGGPYE. The entire CDR3 reads CASSLGGPYEQYF.

This clone was found many times. The CDR3 end lies 3 residues beyond the end of the read and is filled in from the germline J gene. This chain connects TRBV5-4 to TRBJ1-5; perhaps TRBD1 as D (6 bases). Germline V gene data show CDR1 as SGHNT and CDR2 as YYREEE (reference sequence). Trimming stripped 4 bases from V and 1 base from J, with 9 bases between. The CDR3 is 14 amino acids. CDR3 bases read: TGTGCCAGCAGCATGGACAGAAGCAATCAGCCC. Encoded protein: CASSMDRSNQP. The complete CDR3 reads CASSMDRSNQPQHF. Drawing the rest from reference TRBV5-4 and TRBJ1-5, the complete variable domain is ETGVTQSPTHLIKTRGQQVTLRCSSQSGHNTVSWYQQALGQGPQFIFQYYREEENGRGNFPPRFSGLQFPNYSSELNVNALELDDSALYLCASSMDRSNQPQHFGDGTRLSIL.

This clone was seen a handful of times. This sequence may be a read error, since a much larger clone differs from it by one base. The read halts 3 residues ahead of the CDR3 end, with the missing end drawn from the germline J gene. The V call is TRBV7-3, the J call TRBJ2-1; 7 nucleotides align to TRBD2. Germline values: CDR1 SGHTA, CDR2 FQGTGA. The CDR3 length is 14 residues. Partial CDR3 DNA: TGTCCCAGCAGCCCTTCGGGACTAACCAATGAG. It codes for CPSSPSGLTNE. The full CDR3 protein reads CPSSPSGLTNEQFF.

This clone was detected only a few times. The read gets to within 3 residues of the CDR3 end, and the germline J gene fills in the rest. This chain uses TRBV5-6 with TRBJ2-3, with TRBD1 matching over 7 bases. From germline, CDR1 is SGHDT and CDR2 YYEEEE. CDR3 length: 15 amino acids. The V gene end was trimmed by 3 bases and the J gene end by 2 bases; junction bases not matched to a gene: 6. The CDR3 DNA, read in part, is TGTGCCAGCAGCTCCCGGGACAGAAACACAGATACG. Translated: CASSSRDRNTDT. The CDR3 in full is CASSSRDRNTDTQYF.

In this sample, this clone turned up a few times. The sequenced fragment ends 3 residues before the CDR3 boundary, so the rest is inferred from the germline J gene. The V and J genes are TRBV6-2 or TRBV6-3 and TRBJ2-3, with D perhaps TRBD1 (6 bases). V was cut by 6 bases and J by 7 bases, with 17 bases left in between. The length of the CDR3 is 14 residues. CDR1 is MNHEY, CDR2 SVGEGT, per germline. The CDR3 loop is CASSTRDMGYTQYF. The part of the CDR3 DNA that was read is TGTGCCAGCAGCACCCGGGACATGGGATATACG.